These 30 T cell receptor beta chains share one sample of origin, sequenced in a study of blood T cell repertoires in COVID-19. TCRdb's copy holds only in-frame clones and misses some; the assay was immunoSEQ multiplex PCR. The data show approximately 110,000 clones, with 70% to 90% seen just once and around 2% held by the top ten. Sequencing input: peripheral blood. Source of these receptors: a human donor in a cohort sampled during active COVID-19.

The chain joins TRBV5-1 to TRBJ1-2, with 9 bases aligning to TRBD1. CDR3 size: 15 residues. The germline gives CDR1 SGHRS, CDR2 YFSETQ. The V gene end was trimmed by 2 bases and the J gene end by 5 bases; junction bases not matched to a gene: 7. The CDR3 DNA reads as TGCGCCAGCAGCTTAGGGGACAGGGACTTATATGGCTACACCTTC. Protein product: CASSLGDRDLYGYTF.

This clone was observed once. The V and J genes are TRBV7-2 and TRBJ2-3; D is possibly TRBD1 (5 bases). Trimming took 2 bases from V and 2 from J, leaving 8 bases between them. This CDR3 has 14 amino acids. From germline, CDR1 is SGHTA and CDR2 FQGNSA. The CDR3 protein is CASSLYRSTDTQYF. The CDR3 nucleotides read TGTGCCAGCAGCTTATACAGGTCCACAGATACGCAGTATTTT.

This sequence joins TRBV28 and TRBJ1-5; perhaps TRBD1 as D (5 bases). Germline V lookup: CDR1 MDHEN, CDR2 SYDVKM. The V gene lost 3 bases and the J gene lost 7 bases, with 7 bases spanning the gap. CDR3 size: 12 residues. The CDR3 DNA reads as TGTGCCAGCAGTTTCTCAGGGCAGCCCCAGCATTTT. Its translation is CASSFSGQPQHF.

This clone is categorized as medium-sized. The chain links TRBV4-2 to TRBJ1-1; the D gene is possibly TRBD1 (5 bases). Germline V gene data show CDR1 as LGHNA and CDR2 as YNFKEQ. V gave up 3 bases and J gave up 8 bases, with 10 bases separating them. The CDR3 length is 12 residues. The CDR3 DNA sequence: TGTGCCAGCAGCCAGGACCGGACAGAAGCTTTCTTT. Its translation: CASSQDRTEAFF.

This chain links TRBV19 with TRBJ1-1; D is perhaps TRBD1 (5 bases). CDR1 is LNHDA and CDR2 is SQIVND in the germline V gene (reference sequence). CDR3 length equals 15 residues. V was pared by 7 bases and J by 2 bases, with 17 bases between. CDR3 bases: TGTGCCAGTAAAGTTGACAGCCAGACTAACACTGAAGCTTTCTTT. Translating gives CASKVDSQTNTEAFF.

The CDR3 DNA follows: TGTGCCACCAGGGGGGGAATGAACACTGAAGCTTTCTTT. It translates to CATRGGMNTEAFF. V is TRBV24-1 and J is TRBJ1-1, with D perhaps matching TRBD1 (5 bases). Trimming shortened V by 7 bases and J by 0 bases, and 8 bases separated the two germline ends. Germline-derived CDR1 and CDR2 are KGHDR and SFDVKD. This CDR3 contains 13 residues.

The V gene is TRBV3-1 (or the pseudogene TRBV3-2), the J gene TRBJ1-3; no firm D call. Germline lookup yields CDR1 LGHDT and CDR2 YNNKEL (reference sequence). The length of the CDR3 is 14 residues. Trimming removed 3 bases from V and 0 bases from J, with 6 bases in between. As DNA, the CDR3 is TGTGCCAGCAGCCAGGAGAGCTCTGGAAACACCATATATTTT. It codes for CASSQESSGNTIYF.

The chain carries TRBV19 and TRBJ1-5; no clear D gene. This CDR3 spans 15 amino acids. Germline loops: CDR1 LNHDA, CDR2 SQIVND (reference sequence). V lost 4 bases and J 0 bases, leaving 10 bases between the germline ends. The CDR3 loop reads CASSTTPHSNQPQHF. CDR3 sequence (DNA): TGTGCCAGTAGTACCACACCCCATAGCAATCAGCCCCAGCATTTT.

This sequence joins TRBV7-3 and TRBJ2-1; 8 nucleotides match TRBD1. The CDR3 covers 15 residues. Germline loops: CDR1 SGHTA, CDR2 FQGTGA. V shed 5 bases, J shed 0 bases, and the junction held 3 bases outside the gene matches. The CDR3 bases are TGTGCCAGCAGCCAGGGGGCTAGCTCCTACAATGAGCAGTTCTTC. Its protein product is CASSQGASSYNEQFF.

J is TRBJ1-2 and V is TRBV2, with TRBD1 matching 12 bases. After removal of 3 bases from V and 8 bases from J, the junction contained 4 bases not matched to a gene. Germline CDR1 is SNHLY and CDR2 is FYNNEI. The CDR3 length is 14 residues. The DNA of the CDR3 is TGTGCCAGCAGTGACCCCGGGACAGGGGGCGGCTACACCTTC. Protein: CASSDPGTGGGYTF. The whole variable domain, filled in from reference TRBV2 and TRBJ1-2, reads EPEVTQTPSHQVTQMGQEVILRCVPISNHLYFYWYRQILGQKVEFLVSFYNNEISEKSEIFDDQFSVERPDGSNFTLKIRSTKLEDSAMYFCASSDPGTGGGYTFGSGTRLTVV.

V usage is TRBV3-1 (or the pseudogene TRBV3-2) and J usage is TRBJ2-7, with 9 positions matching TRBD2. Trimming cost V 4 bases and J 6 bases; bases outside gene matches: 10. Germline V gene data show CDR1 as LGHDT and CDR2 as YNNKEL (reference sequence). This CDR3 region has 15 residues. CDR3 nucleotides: TGTGCCAGCAGCCGGGGGACTAGCTGGGTCATCGAGCAGTACTTC. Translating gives CASSRGTSWVIEQYF.

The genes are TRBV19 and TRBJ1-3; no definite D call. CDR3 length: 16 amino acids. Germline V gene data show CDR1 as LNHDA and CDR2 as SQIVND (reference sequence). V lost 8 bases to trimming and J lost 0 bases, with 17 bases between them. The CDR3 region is CASYSRMEDSGNTIYF. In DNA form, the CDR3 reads TGTGCCAGTTATTCGAGGATGGAGGACTCTGGAAACACCATATATTTT. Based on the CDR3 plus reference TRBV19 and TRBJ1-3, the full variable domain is DGGITQSPKYLFRKEGQNVTLSCEQNLNHDAMYWYRQDPGQGLRLIYYSQIVNDFQKGDIAEGYSVSREKKESFPLTVTSAQKNPTAFYLCASYSRMEDSGNTIYFGEGSWLTVV.

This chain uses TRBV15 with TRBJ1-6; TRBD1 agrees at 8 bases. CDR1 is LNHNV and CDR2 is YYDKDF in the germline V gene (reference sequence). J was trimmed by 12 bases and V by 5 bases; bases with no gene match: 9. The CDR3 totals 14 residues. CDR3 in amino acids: CATSPGTGGLPLHF. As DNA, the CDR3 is TGTGCCACCAGCCCCGGGACAGGAGGTCTACCCCTCCACTTT.

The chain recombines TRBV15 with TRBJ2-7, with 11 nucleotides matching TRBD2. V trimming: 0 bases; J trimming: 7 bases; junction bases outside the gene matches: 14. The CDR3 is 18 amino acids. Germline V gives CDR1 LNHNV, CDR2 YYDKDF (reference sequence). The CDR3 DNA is TGTGCCACCAGCAGAGATCTGGACACTAGCGGGAGATGGGGGGAGCAGTACTTC. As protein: CATSRDLDTSGRWGEQYF.

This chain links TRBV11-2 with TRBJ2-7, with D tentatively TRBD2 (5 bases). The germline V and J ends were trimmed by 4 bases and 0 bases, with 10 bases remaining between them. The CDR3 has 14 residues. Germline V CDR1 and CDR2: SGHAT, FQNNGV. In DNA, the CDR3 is TGTGCCAGCAGCTACGGACTGCCCTCCTACGAGCAGTACTTC. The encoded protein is CASSYGLPSYEQYF.

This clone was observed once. The CDR3 DNA reads as TGTGCCAGCAGCCGGACTAGCGGGGGGGCTGCGGAGACCCAGTACTTC. This encodes CASSRTSGGAAETQYF. The chain combines TRBV7-2 with TRBJ2-5, with TRBD2 identical over 15 bases. V was clipped by 5 bases and J by 5 bases; unmatched bases: 6. CDR3 length: 16 residues. Germline CDR1 SGHTA, CDR2 FQGNSA. Filled out from reference TRBV7-2 and TRBJ2-5, the complete variable domain reads GAGVSQSPSNKVTEKGKDVELRCDPISGHTALYWYRQSLGQGLEFLIYFQGNSAPDKSGLPSDRFSAERTGGSVSTLTIQRTQQEDSAVYLCASSRTSGGAAETQYFGPGTRLLVL.

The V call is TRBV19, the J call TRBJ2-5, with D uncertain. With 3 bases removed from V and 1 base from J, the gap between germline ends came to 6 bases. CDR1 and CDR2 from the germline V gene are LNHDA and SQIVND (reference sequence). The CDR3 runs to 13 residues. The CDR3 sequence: CASSILLQETQYF. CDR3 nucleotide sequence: TGTGCCAGTAGTATCCTCCTCCAAGAGACCCAGTACTTC.

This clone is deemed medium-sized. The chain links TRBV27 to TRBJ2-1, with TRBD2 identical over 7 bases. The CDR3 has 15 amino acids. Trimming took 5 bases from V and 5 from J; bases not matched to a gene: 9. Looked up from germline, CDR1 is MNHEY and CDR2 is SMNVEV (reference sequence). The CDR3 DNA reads TGTGCCAGCAGTCTCTCAGCGGGGCGTCACAATGAGCAGTTCTTC. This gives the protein CASSLSAGRHNEQFF.

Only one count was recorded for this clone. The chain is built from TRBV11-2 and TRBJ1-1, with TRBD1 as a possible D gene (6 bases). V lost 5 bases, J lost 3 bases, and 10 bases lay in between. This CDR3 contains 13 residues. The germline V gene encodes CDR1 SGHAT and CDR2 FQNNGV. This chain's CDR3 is CASSLQGDTEAFF. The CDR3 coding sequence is TGTGCCAGCAGCCTACAGGGCGACACTGAAGCTTTCTTT.

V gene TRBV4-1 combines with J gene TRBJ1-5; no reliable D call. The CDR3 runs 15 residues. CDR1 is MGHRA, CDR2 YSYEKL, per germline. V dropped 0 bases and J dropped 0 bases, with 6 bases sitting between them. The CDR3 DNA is TGCGCCAGCAGCCAAGATGGCAATAGCAATCAGCCCCAGCATTTT. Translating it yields CASSQDGNSNQPQHF.

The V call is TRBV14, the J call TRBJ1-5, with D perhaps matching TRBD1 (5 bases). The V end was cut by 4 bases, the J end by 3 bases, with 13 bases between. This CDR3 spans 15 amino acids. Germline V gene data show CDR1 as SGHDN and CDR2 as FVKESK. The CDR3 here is CASSPAGGFNQPQHF. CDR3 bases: TGTGCCAGCAGCCCCGCCGGGGGATTCAATCAGCCCCAGCATTTT.

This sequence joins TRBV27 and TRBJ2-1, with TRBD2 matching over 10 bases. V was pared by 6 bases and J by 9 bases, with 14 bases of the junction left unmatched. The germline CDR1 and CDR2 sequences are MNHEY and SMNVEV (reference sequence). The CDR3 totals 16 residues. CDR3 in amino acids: CASRHFSGRADLEQFF. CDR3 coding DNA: TGTGCCAGCAGACATTTCAGCGGGAGGGCCGATCTTGAGCAGTTCTTC.

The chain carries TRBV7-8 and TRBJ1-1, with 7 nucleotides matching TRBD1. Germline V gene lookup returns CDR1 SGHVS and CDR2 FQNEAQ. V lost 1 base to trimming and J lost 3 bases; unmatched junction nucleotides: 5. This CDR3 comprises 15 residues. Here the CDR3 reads CASSLVSGGYTEAFF. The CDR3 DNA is TGTGCCAGCAGCTTAGTTTCAGGGGGGTACACTGAAGCTTTCTTT.

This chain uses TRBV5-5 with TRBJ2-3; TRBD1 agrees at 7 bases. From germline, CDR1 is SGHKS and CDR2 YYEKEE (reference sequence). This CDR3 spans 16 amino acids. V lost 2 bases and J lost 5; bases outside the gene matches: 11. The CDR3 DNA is TGTGCCAGCAGCTTCGAGGGGGCGACCTCTCAAGATACGCAGTATTTT. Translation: CASSFEGATSQDTQYF.

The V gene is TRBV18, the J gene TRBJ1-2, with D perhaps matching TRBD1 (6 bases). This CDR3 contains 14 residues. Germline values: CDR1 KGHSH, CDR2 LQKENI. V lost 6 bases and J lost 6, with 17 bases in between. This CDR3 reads CASSTNRAGDGYTF. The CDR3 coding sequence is TGTGCCAGCTCGACGAACAGGGCGGGAGATGGCTACACCTTC.

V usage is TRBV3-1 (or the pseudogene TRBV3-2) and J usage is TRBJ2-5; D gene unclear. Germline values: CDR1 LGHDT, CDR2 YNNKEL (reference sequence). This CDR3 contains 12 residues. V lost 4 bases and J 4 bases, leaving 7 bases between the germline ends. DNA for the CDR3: TGTGCCAGCAGCCTGACAAGAGAGACCCAGTACTTC. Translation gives CASSLTRETQYF.

CDR3 coding DNA: TGTGCCATCAGTGGGGGACTAGCGGGAGATCAGGATGAGCAGTTCTTC. Translation: CAISGGLAGDQDEQFF. This chain connects TRBV10-3 to TRBJ2-1; TRBD2 matches 14 bases. The germline V gene encodes CDR1 ENHRY and CDR2 SYGVKD. The CDR3 totals 16 residues. With V trimmed by 4 bases and J by 8 bases, 7 bases remained unmatched.

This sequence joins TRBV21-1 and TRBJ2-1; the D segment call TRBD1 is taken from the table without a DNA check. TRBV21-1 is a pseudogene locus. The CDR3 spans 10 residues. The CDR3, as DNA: TGTGCCAGCGACCAGGGTGAGCAGTTCTTC. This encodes CASDQGEQFF.

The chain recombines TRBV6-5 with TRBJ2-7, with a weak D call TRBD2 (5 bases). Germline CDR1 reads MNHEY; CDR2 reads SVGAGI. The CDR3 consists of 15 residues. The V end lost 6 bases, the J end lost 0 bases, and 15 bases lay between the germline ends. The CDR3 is CASRGSSKGSYEQYF. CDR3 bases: TGTGCCAGCAGAGGATCTAGCAAGGGCTCCTACGAGCAGTACTTC.

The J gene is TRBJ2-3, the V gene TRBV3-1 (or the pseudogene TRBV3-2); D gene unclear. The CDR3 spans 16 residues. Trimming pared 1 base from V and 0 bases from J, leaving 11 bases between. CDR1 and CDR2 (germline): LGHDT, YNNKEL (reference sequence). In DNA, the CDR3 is TGTGCCAGCAGCCAAGTAGCCGTAACTAGCACAGATACGCAGTATTTT. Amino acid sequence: CASSQVAVTSTDTQYF.